Shown below are 22 T cell receptor beta chains from a single sample sequenced in a study of T cell responses to AZD1222 COVID-19 vaccine (dated by TCRdb to about 2021). The library was made by the immunoSEQ multiplex PCR assay. Sourced from immuneACCESS, this table was stored by TCRdb with only in-frame sequences that have V and J called. A share of the clones is absent; for the studies checked, an unresolved V gene accounts for under half, and the remainder has no known explanation. This sample comprises 150,000 to 200,000 clones, 85% to 90% of them detected only once. Around 5.8% of the sample goes to the ten largest clones. The time point label here, explained by the study, means: baseline before first vaccination. Specimen: peripheral blood, collected on day 0 of AZD1222 vaccination. These receptors all come from an adult in good health.

The chain's CDR3 is CASSLWTSGYNEQFF. In DNA form, the CDR3 reads TGTGCCAGCAGTTTATGGACTAGCGGTTACAATGAGCAGTTCTTC. The gene calls are TRBV28 and TRBJ2-1; 9 bases match TRBD2. The CDR3 consists of 15 residues. CDR1 is MDHEN and CDR2 is SYDVKM in the germline V gene. The ends lost 0 bases at V and 4 bases at J; junction bases unmatched: 1.

The genes are TRBV18 and TRBJ1-6; the D is unclear. V gave up 5 bases and J gave up 9 bases, with 11 bases separating them. Germline loops: CDR1 KGHSH, CDR2 LQKENI. The CDR3 length is 13 residues. The CDR3 DNA follows: TGTGCCAGCTCAGGAGGCCTAGGTTCACCCCTCCACTTT. Protein: CASSGGLGSPLHF.

The rearrangement joins TRBV10-1 to TRBJ1-2; unclear D gene. The V end lost 0 bases, the J end lost 8 bases, and 10 bases lay between the germline ends. Germline CDR1 reads WNHNN; CDR2 reads SYGVQD (reference sequence). The CDR3 runs to 13 residues. The CDR3 spells CASSESRGRGYTF. The CDR3 DNA sequence: TGCGCCAGCAGTGAGTCGCGGGGTCGGGGCTACACCTTC.

The CDR3 sequence is CASSLEEAKNIQYF. In nucleotides, the CDR3 is TGCGCCAGCAGCTTAGAGGAAGCCAAAAACATTCAGTACTTC. The V call is TRBV5-1, the J call TRBJ2-4, with D hard to call. The V end was cut by 2 bases, the J end by 0 bases, with 6 bases between. This CDR3 spans 14 amino acids. Germline CDR1 is SGHRS and CDR2 is YFSETQ.

This clone was counted once. This chain joins TRBV4-1 and TRBJ1-1, with 7 bases aligning to TRBD1. This CDR3 is 16 amino acids long. V lost 4 bases, J lost 4 bases, and 12 bases stayed unmatched. CDR1 and CDR2 from the germline V gene are MGHRA and YSYEKL. The CDR3: CASSRRQGGGSTEAFF. For the CDR3, the DNA is TGCGCCAGCAGCCGTAGACAGGGAGGCGGGAGCACTGAAGCTTTCTTT.

The J gene is TRBJ1-6, the V gene TRBV7-2, with 7 bases lining up with TRBD1. Trimming at V came to 5 bases and at J to 8 bases, leaving 6 bases not matched to a gene. The CDR3 contains 14 residues. CDR1 is SGHTA and CDR2 is FQGNSA in the germline V gene. The CDR3 region has the DNA TGTGCCAGCAGCCAAAGACAGGGTGATTCACCCCTCCACTTT. This codes for CASSQRQGDSPLHF.

This clone was counted between two and nine times. This sequence joins TRBV4-1 and TRBJ2-7; 9 bases map to TRBD1. Per germline, CDR1 MGHRA and CDR2 YSYEKL. The J segment lost 4 bases and the V segment lost 0 bases, leaving 10 bases of the junction unmatched. This CDR3 is built from 17 residues. CDR3 in amino acids: CASSQEGLRDRDYEQYF. The CDR3 DNA is TGCGCCAGCAGCCAAGAAGGCTTACGGGACAGGGATTACGAGCAGTACTTC.

The chain employs TRBV27 and TRBJ1-4; 11 nucleotides align to TRBD1. CDR1 and CDR2 from the germline V gene are MNHEY and SMNVEV (reference sequence). Losses at the gene ends were 5 bases for V and 7 bases for J; bases not matched to a gene: 3. The CDR3 runs 14 residues. The CDR3 DNA sequence: TGTGCCAGCAGTCGGACAGGGGGCGTTGAAAAACTGTTTTTT. Amino acid sequence: CASSRTGGVEKLFF.

V is TRBV29-1 and J is TRBJ1-2; D unresolved. V was trimmed by 0 bases and J by 0 bases, leaving 5 bases between them. Germline lookup yields CDR1 SQVTM and CDR2 ANQGSEA. The CDR3 spans 13 residues. This CDR3 reads CSVEEPSNYGYTF. The CDR3 DNA reads TGCAGCGTTGAAGAACCCTCTAACTATGGCTACACCTTC. The whole variable domain, filled in from reference TRBV29-1 and TRBJ1-2, reads SAVISQKPSRDICQRGTSLTIQCQVDSQVTMMFWYRQQPGQSLTLIATANQGSEATYESGFVIDKFPISRPNLTFSTLTVSNMSPEDSSIYLCSVEEPSNYGYTFGSGTRLTVV.

The chain uses TRBV30 and TRBJ2-7; 7 positions match TRBD1. CDR3 size: 12 residues. Germline-derived CDR1 and CDR2 are GTSNPN and SVGIG (reference sequence). J gave up 3 bases and V 6 bases, and 5 bases lay outside the gene matches. The CDR3 DNA sequence: TGTGCCTGTTCCACAGGGGTCTACGAGCAGTACTTC. Translated, it gives CACSTGVYEQYF.

The chain combines TRBV29-1 with TRBJ1-2; D call uncertain. Trimming pared 7 bases from V and 2 bases from J, leaving 8 bases between. The germline CDR1 and CDR2 sequences are SQVTM and ANQGSEA. The CDR3 totals 11 residues. CDR3 in amino acids: CSGQENYGYTF. CDR3 sequence (DNA): TGCAGCGGTCAGGAGAACTATGGCTACACCTTC.

The chain has TRBV3-1 (or the pseudogene TRBV3-2) and TRBJ2-1; TRBD1 is a possible D gene (5 bases). Germline assignment: CDR1 LGHDT and CDR2 YNNKEL (reference sequence). V lost 2 bases, J lost 0 bases, and 8 bases lay in between. The CDR3 runs 15 residues. CDR3 sequence: CASSQTRDSYNEQFF. The CDR3 DNA sequence: TGTGCCAGCAGCCAAACCAGGGACTCCTACAATGAGCAGTTCTTC.

The V call is TRBV27, the J call TRBJ2-1; 11 bases line up with TRBD2. Germline V gene data show CDR1 as MNHEY and CDR2 as SMNVEV (reference sequence). The CDR3 runs to 20 residues. V gave up 3 bases and J gave up 0 bases; unmatched junction bases: 13. CDR3 loop: CASSFSTSGNNIFSYNEQFF. The CDR3 DNA is TGTGCCAGCAGTTTTTCGACTAGCGGGAACAACATTTTCTCCTACAATGAGCAGTTCTTC.

The chain employs TRBV7-2 and TRBJ2-5, with TRBD1 matching over 8 bases. Germline CDR1 and CDR2: SGHTA and FQGNSA. CDR3 length: 15 amino acids. Germline trimming cut 0 bases from V and 5 bases from J; bases unmatched to any gene: 5. This CDR3 reads CASSLATGGWETQYF. CDR3 nucleotides: TGTGCCAGCAGCTTAGCCACAGGGGGTTGGGAGACCCAGTACTTC.

This clone has only a few counts. The genes are TRBV3-1 (or the pseudogene TRBV3-2) and TRBJ1-4, with 10 nucleotides matching TRBD1. The CDR3 runs to 15 residues. In germline, CDR1 is LGHDT, CDR2 YNNKEL (reference sequence). The ends lost 4 bases at V and 5 bases at J; junction bases unmatched: 4. The CDR3 DNA sequence: TGTGCCAGCAGCCGACGGGGACAGGGGAATGAAAAACTGTTTTTT. Translating it yields CASSRRGQGNEKLFF.

The rearrangement links TRBV6-5 to TRBJ1-3, with unresolved D. Per germline, CDR1 MNHEY and CDR2 SVGAGI. CDR3 length: 12 residues. V shed 4 bases and J shed 15 bases, with 16 bases lying between them. Here the CDR3 reads CASSSTDPRTYF. The DNA of the CDR3 is TGTGCCAGCAGTTCAACTGACCCCAGAACATATTTT.

The chain couples TRBV18 to TRBJ2-7; the match to TRBD1 covers 10 bases. J gave up 4 bases and V 4 bases, and 7 bases lay outside the gene matches. Germline CDR1 reads KGHSH; CDR2 reads LQKENI. This CDR3 region has 15 residues. Here the CDR3 DNA reads TGTGCCAGCTCACAAACCGGGACAGGGGCATACGAGCAGTACTTC. Its translation is CASSQTGTGAYEQYF. Combining the CDR3 with reference TRBV18 and TRBJ2-7 gives the whole variable domain NAGVMQNPRHLVRRRGQEARLRCSPMKGHSHVYWYRQLPEEGLKFMVYLQKENIIDESGMPKERFSAEFPKEGPSILRIQQVVRGDSAAYFCASSQTGTGAYEQYFGPGTRLTVT.

The V gene is TRBV29-1, the J gene TRBJ2-1; TRBD2 aligns across 7 bases. This CDR3 is 18 amino acids long. Looked up from germline, CDR1 is SQVTM and CDR2 is ANQGSEA. The V segment lost 0 bases and the J segment 2 bases; nucleotides outside the gene matches: 13. The DNA of the CDR3 is TGCAGCGTTGAAGATCTCCTACGGGGTAGCGGGCCCTACAATGAGCAGTTCTTC. Its translation: CSVEDLLRGSGPYNEQFF.

This chain joins TRBV6-1 and TRBJ2-3, with TRBD2 matching 7 bases. The length of the CDR3 is 15 residues. Per the germline V gene, CDR1 is MNHNS and CDR2 is SASEGT. The trim removed 5 bases at V and 0 bases at J, leaving 5 bases unmatched. This CDR3 is CASSLVGGSTDTQYF. The CDR3 coding sequence is TGTGCCAGCAGTTTAGTGGGGGGGAGCACAGATACGCAGTATTTT.

The chain combines TRBV6-5 with TRBJ2-1; 10 bases fit TRBD1. J gave up 8 bases and V 6 bases, and 10 bases lay outside the gene matches. This CDR3 has 15 amino acids. Germline-derived CDR1 and CDR2 are MNHEY and SVGAGI. CDR3 coding DNA: TGTGCCAGCAGAGGGACAGGGGAGATCGCCGATGAGCAGTTCTTC. This translates into CASRGTGEIADEQFF.

This clone was detected only once. V usage is TRBV12-3 or TRBV12-4 and J usage is TRBJ1-2; D might be TRBD1 (6 bases). V lost 6 bases to trimming and J lost 2 bases, with 10 bases between them. This CDR3 comprises 13 residues. The CDR3 region is CASSGQFNYGYTF. The CDR3 coding sequence is TGTGCCAGCAGCGGACAGTTCAACTATGGCTACACCTTC.

In its sample, this clone was seen a few times. DNA of the CDR3: TGTGCCAGCAGCTTCGGACAGGGTTCCTACGAGCAGTACTTC. Protein: CASSFGQGSYEQYF. V gene TRBV7-9 combines with J gene TRBJ2-7, with 8 bases that match TRBD1. Germline V gene sequence: CDR1 SEHNR, CDR2 FQNEAQ (reference sequence). CDR3 length equals 14 residues. V lost 3 bases, J lost 1 base, and 2 bases stayed unmatched.